This T cell receptor beta chain was found in a study of blood T cells in healthy people across ages. Per the germline V gene, CDR1 is SGHDN and CDR2 is FVKESK. The CDR3 loop spans 13 amino acids. The V gene lost 4 bases and the J gene lost 4 bases, with 11 bases spanning the gap. Using a J-beta primer mix together with a sample-barcoded 5' primer, a second PCR was run for about 6 to 12 cycles. Using its own MiXCR run on the 5' RACE reads, TCRdb lists one record per CDR3 protein. The sample lists about 1.5 million distinct CDR3 sequences, 40% to 45% occurring once. Only a few counts were recorded for this clonotype.

J is TRBJ2-7 and V is TRBV14; D may correspond to TRBD1 or TRBD2 (5 bases each). Sequencing used blood. The sequence derives from a young woman in good health. The CDR3 region is CASSRGWEYEQYF. In nucleotides, the CDR3 is TGTGCCAGCAGCCGGGGCTGGGAGTACGAGCAGTACTTC. Full variable domain (missing parts from reference TRBV14 and TRBJ2-7): EAGVTQFPSHSVIEKGQTVTLRCDPISGHDNLYWYRRVMGKEIKFLLHFVKESKQDESGMPNNRFLAERTGGTYSTLKVQPAELEDSGVYFCASSRGWEYEQYFGPGTRLTVT.